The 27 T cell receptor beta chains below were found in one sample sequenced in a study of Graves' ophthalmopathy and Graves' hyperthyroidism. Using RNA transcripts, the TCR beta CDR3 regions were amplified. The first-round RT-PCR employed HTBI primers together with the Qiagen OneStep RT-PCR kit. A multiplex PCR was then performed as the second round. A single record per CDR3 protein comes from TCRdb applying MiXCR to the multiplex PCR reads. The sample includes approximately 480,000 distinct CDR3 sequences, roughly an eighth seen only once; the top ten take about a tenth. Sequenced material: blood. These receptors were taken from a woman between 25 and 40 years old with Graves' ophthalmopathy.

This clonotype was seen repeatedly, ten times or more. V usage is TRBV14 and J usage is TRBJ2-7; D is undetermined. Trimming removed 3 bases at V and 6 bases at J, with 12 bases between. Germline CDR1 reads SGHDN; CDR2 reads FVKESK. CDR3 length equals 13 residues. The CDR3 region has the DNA TGTGCCAGCAGCCATATGGCCGCTTTCGAGCAGTACTTC. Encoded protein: CASSHMAAFEQYF.

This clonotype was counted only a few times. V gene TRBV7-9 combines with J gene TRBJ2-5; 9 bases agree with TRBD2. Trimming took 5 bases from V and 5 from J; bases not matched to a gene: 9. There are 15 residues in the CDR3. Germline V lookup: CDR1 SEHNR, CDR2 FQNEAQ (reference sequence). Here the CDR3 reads CASSTPSGVEETQYF. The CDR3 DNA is TGTGCCAGCAGCACACCTAGCGGGGTGGAGGAGACCCAGTACTTC.

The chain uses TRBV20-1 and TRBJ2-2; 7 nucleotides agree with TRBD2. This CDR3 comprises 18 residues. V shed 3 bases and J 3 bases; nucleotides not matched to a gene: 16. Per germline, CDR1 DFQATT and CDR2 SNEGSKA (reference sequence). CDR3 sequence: CSASPESWLADYTGELFF. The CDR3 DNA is TGCAGTGCTAGCCCAGAGTCGTGGCTAGCGGACTACACCGGGGAGCTGTTTTTT.

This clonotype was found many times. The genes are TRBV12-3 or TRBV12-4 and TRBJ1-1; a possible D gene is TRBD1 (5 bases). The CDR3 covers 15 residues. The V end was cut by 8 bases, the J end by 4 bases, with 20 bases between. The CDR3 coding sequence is TGTGCCAGCCGCCCGTCCAGGGAGGAGAGCACTGAAGCTTTCTTT. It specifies CASRPSREESTEAFF.

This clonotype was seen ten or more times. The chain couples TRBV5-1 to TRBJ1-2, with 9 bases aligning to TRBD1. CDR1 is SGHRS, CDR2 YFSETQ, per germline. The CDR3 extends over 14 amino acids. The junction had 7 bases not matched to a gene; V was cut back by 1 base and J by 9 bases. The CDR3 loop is CASSLWTGEYSYTF. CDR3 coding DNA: TGCGCCAGCAGCTTGTGGACAGGGGAATATAGCTACACCTTC.

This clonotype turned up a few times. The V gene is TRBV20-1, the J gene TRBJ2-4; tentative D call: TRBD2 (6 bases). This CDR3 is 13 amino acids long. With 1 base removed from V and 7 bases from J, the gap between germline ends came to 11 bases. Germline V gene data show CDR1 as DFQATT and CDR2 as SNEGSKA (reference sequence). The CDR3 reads CSARGSSGNIQYF. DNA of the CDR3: TGCAGTGCTAGAGGGTCCAGCGGGAACATTCAGTACTTC.

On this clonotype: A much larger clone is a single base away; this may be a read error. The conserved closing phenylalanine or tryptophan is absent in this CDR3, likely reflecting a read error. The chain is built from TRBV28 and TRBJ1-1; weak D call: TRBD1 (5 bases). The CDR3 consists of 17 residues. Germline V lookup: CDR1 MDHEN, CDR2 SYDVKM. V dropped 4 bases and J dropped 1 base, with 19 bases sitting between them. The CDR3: CASSSPGRGSWNTEAFL. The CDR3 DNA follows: TGTGCCAGCAGTTCACCAGGGAGAGGGAGTTGGAACACTGAAGCTTTCTTG.

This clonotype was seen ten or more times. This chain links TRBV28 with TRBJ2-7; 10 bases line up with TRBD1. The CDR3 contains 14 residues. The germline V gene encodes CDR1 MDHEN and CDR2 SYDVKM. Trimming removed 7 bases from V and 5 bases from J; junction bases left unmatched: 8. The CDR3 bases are TGTGCCAGCATTACGACAGGGGGCTTGAACGAGCAGTACTTC. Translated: CASITTGGLNEQYF.

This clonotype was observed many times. The CDR3 protein is CAISESETDNQPQHF. The CDR3 nucleotides read TGTGCCATCAGTGAGTCGGAGACAGACAATCAGCCCCAGCATTTT. The chain carries TRBV10-3 and TRBJ1-5, with D maybe TRBD1 (5 bases). The CDR3 contains 15 residues. V shed 0 bases and J shed 3 bases, with 9 bases lying between them. Germline CDR1 reads ENHRY; CDR2 reads SYGVKD.

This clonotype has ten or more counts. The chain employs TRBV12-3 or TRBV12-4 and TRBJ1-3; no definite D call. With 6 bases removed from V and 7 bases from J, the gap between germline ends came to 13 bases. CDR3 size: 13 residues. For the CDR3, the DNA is TGTGCCAGCAGGCCGGCGGGCTGGAACACCATATATTTT. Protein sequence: CASRPAGWNTIYF.

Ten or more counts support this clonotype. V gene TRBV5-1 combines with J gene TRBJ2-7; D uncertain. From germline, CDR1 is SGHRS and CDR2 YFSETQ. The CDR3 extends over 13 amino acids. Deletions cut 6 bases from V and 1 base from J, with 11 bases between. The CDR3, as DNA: TGCGCCAGCACCTCGTTCCCATCCTACGAGCAGTACTTC. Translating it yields CASTSFPSYEQYF.

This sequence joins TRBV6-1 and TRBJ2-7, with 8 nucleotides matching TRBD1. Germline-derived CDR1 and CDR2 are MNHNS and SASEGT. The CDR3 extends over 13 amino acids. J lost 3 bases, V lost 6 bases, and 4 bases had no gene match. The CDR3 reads CASRGQGDYEQYF. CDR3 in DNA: TGTGCCAGCAGAGGACAGGGCGACTACGAGCAGTACTTC.

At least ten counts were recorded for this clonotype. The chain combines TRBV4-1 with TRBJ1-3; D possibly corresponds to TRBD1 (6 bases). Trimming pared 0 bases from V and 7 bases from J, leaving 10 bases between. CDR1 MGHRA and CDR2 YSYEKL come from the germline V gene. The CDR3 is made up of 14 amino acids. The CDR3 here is CASSQDPQGNTIYF. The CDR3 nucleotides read TGCGCCAGCAGCCAAGACCCGCAGGGGAACACCATATATTTT.

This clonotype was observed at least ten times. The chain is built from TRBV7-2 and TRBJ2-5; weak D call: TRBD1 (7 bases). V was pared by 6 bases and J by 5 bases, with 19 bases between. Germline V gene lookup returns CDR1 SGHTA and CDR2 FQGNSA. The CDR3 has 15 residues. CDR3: CASRALEGAGETQYF. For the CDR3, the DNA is TGTGCCAGCAGAGCCTTGGAGGGGGCCGGGGAGACCCAGTACTTC.

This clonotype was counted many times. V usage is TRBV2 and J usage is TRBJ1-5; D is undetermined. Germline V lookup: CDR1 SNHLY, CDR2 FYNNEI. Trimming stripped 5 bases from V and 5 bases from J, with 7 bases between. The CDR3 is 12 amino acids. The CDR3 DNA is TGTGCCAGCAGTAAGGGAGATCAGCCCCAGCATTTT. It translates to CASSKGDQPQHF.

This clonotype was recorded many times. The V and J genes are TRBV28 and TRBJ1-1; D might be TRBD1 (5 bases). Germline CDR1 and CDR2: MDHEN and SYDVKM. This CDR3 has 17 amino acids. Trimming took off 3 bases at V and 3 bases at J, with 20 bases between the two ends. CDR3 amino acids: CASSLVRPTEGDTEAFF. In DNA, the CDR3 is TGTGCCAGCAGTTTGGTCCGCCCCACGGAAGGGGACACTGAAGCTTTCTTT.

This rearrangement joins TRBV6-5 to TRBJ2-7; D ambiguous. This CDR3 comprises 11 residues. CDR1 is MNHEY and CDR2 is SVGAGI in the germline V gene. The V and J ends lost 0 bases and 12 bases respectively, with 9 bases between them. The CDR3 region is CASSYSQEWYF. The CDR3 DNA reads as TGTGCCAGCAGTTACTCGCAGGAGTGGTACTTC.

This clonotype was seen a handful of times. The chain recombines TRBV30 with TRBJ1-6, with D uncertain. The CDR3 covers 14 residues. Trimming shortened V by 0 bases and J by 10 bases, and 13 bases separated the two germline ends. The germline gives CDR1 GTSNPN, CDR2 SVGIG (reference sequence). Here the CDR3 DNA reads TGTGCCTGGAGTGTCGGCAGCATCCTATCACCCCTCCACTTT. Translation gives CAWSVGSILSPLHF.

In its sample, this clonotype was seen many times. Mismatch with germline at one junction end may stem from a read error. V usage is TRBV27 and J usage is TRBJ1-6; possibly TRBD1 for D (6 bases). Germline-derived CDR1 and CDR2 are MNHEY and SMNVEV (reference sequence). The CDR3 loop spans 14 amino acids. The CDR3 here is CAGSPRQENSPLHF. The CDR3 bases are TGTGCCGGCAGTCCAAGACAGGAGAATTCACCCCTCCACTTT.

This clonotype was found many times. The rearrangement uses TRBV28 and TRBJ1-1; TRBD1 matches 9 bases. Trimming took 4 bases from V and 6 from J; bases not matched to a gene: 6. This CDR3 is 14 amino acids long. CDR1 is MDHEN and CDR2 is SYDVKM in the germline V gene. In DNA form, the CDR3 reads TGTGCCAGCAGTTGGCACAGGGGGCTTTCTGAAGCTTTCTTT. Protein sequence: CASSWHRGLSEAFF.

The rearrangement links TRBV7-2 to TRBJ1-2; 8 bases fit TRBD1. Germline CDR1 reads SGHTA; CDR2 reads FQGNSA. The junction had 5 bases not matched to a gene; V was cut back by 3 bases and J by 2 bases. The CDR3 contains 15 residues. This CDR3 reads CASSFYRTGNYGYTF. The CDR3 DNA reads TGTGCCAGCAGCTTTTATCGGACAGGGAACTATGGCTACACCTTC.

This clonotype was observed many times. This chain's CDR3 is CATSRDSSGNTIYF. CDR3 nucleotides: TGTGCCACCAGCAGAGACAGCTCTGGAAACACCATATATTTT. This rearrangement joins TRBV15 to TRBJ1-3; D remains ambiguous. The CDR3 runs to 14 residues. Germline assignment: CDR1 LNHNV and CDR2 YYDKDF (reference sequence). Trimming removed 0 bases from V and 0 bases from J, with 3 bases in between.

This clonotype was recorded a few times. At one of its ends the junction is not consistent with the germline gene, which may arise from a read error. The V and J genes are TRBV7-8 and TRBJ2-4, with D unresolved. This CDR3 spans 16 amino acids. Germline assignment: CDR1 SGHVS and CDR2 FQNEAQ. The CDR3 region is CASSPPPLLAKNIKYF. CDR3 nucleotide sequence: TGTGCCAGCAGCCCCCCCCCTCTCTTAGCCAAAAACATTAAGTACTTC.

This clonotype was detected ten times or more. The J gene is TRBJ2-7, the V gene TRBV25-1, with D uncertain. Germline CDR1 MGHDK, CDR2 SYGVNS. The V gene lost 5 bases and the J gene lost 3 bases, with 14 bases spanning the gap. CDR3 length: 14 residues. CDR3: CASSKDGLHYEQYF. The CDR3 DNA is TGTGCCAGCAGTAAGGATGGTCTGCACTACGAGCAGTACTTC.

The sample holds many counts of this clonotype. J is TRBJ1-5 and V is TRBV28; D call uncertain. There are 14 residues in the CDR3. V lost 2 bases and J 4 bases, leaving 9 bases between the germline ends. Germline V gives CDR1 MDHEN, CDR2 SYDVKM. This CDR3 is CASSLGPRNQPQHF. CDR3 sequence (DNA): TGTGCCAGCAGTTTAGGTCCCAGAAATCAGCCCCAGCATTTT.

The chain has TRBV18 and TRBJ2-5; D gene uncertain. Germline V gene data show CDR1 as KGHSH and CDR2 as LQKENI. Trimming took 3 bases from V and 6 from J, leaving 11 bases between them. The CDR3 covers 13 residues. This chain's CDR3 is CASSPDSFQTQYF. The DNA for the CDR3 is TGTGCCAGCTCACCGGATTCATTTCAGACCCAGTACTTC. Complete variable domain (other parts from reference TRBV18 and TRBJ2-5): NAGVMQNPRHLVRRRGQEARLRCSPMKGHSHVYWYRQLPEEGLKFMVYLQKENIIDESGMPKERFSAEFPKEGPSILRIQQVVRGDSAAYFCASSPDSFQTQYFGPGTRLLVL.

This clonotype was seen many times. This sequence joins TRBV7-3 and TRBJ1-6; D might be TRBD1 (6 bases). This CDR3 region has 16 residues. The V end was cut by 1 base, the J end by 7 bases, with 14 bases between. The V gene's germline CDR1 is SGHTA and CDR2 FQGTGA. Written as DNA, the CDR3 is TGTGCCAGCAGCTTAATGGGGGCGGGAGCGAATTCACCCCTCCACTTT. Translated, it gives CASSLMGAGANSPLHF.